This is a list of T cell receptor beta chains from one sample in a study of cytotoxic CD8 clonotypes in ibrutinib-treated CLL. Libraries were prepared by immunoSEQ multiplex PCR; TCRdb keeps only in-frame clonotypes and omits some of them. The top ten clones hold over 2% of a sample with roughly 160,000 clones, roughly four fifths of them seen once. Sequenced here: PBMCs, sampled after 12 months of ibrutinib treatment. Receptor source: a human donor with chronic lymphocytic leukemia. Both conserved end residues are part of each CDR3. D genes are given only for firm matches. Rows give clone size only sometimes, using once, few, many, or a class for an expanded clone.

NA	TRBJ2-5	TRBD1	TRBV4-2	TGTGCCAGCAGCCAAGGACAGGGGGCGGGAGAGACCCAGTACTTC	CASSQGQGAGETQYF
NA	TRBJ1-5	NA	TRBV20-1	TGCAGTGCAGCCCCCGGTGTGCCCCAGCATTTT	CSAAPGVPQHF
NA	TRBJ2-2	NA	TRBV11-2	TGTGCCAGCAGCTTAGATGAGACCGGGGAGCTGTTTTTT	CASSLDETGELFF
NA	TRBJ1-4	NA	TRBV4-2	TGTGCCAGCAGCCAAGATGTAAAGGGGGCAACTAATGAAAAACTGTTTTTT	CASSQDVKGATNEKLFF
few	TRBJ2-7	TRBD2	TRBV4-2	TGTGCCAGCAGCCAAGACCGGGGGGGGAGCTCCTACGAGCAGTACTTC	CASSQDRGGSSYEQYF
NA	TRBJ2-1	NA	TRBV27	TGTGCCAGCAGAGACCAAACTAGTGTAGTTAACAATGAGCAGTTCTTC	CASRDQTSVVNNEQFF
once	TRBJ2-2	TRBD1	TRBV28	TGTGCCAGCAGTTTTGGACAGGGTGTCGGGGAGCTGTTTTTT	CASSFGQGVGELFF
NA	TRBJ1-2	TRBD1	TRBV28	TGTGCCAGCAGTTTACGCCTTCGGCAGGGGGCTTACGGCTACACCTTC	CASSLRLRQGAYGYTF
NA	TRBJ2-1	NA	TRBV4-3	TGCGCCAGCAGCCAAGGCCTAGTTGGCAATGAGCAGTTCTTC	CASSQGLVGNEQFF
NA	TRBJ2-2	NA	TRBV27	TGTGCCAGCAGTTTAATCGGGCCCGGGGAGCTGTTTTTT	CASSLIGPGELFF
NA	TRBJ2-7	TRBD1	TRBV19	TGTGCCAGTGCCCGGACAGGGTCCCACGAGCAGTACTTC	CASARTGSHEQYF
NA	TRBJ2-2	NA	TRBV5-1	TGCGCCAGCAGCAACCAACCGGGCACCGGGGAGCTGTTTTTT	CASSNQPGTGELFF
once	TRBJ1-4	TRBD1	TRBV28	TGTGCCAGCAGTTGGGACAGGGGAGCTAATGAAAAACTGTTTTTT	CASSWDRGANEKLFF
NA	TRBJ2-7	TRBD1	TRBV5-1	TGCGCCAGCAGCCAGGCAGGGGGCTCAGGGCAGTACTTC	CASSQAGGSGQYF
NA	TRBJ2-3	NA	TRBV11-1	TGTGCCAGCAGCCCCGGGACAATTCAGAAAGATACGCAGTATTTT	CASSPGTIQKDTQYF
NA	TRBJ2-7	NA	TRBV14	TGTGCCAGCAGCCGGGGCAGGGGACGGACCTACGAGCAGTACTTC	CASSRGRGRTYEQYF
NA	TRBJ1-1	TRBD1	TRBV10-1	TGCGCCAGCAGTGGGAGGACAGGTTTCATCACTGAAGCTTTCTTT	CASSGRTGFITEAFF
NA	TRBJ2-5	TRBD2	TRBV5-6	TGTGCCAGCAGATACTTAGCGGGGGGGCCCATAGAGACCCAGTACTTC	CASRYLAGGPIETQYF
NA	TRBJ2-3	NA	TRBV28	TGTGCCAGCAGGACCCTCGACAGGTTCGGAAAGTCCCCGGTTGATACGCAGTATTTT	CASRTLDRFGKSPVDTQYF
few	TRBJ1-1	NA	TRBV6-5	TGTGCCAGCAGTGGGATCGTGAACACTGAAGCTTTCTTT	CASSGIVNTEAFF
NA	TRBJ2-2	NA	TRBV2	TGTGCCAGCAGTGGACGGATCACCGGGGAGCTGTTTTTT	CASSGRITGELFF
NA	TRBJ1-1	NA	TRBV5-4	TGTGCCAGCAGCTCAAGCAGGGGGAACACTGAAGCTTTCTTT	CASSSSRGNTEAFF
NA	TRBJ2-7	TRBD1	TRBV6-5	TGTGCCAGTAGTACAGGGGACGAGCAGTACTTC	CASSTGDEQYF
once	TRBJ2-5	TRBD2	TRBV4-2	TGTGCCAGCAGCCAAGAGGGTTGGCGGGGGGGCCGAGGGAAGACCCAGTACTTC	CASSQEGWRGGRGKTQYF
NA	TRBJ2-6	TRBD1	TRBV28	TGTGCCAGCAGTAGGACAGGGGGCGTTGGGGCCAACGTCCTGACTTTC	CASSRTGGVGANVLTF
NA	TRBJ1-2	NA	TRBV27	TGTGCCAGCAGTCCCTCCGGGGCCGCTGGGTTTGGCTACACCTTC	CASSPSGAAGFGYTF
NA	TRBJ1-1	TRBD1	TRBV18	TGTGCCAGCTCACGAACAGGGGGGGACACTGAAGCTTTCTTT	CASSRTGGDTEAFF
NA	TRBJ1-1	NA	TRBV27	TGTGCCAGCAGCCTCACCGGGACCAAGAACACTGAAGCTTTCTTT	CASSLTGTKNTEAFF
NA	TRBJ1-2	TRBD1	TRBV5-1	TGCGCCAGCAGCTTGGCTCCCGGGACAGGGGGTTCTGGCTACACCTTC	CASSLAPGTGGSGYTF
NA	TRBJ2-7	NA	TRBV2	TGTGCCAGCAGTGAACTGGCAGGGGGAGGCTACGAGCAGTACTTC	CASSELAGGGYEQYF
NA	TRBJ1-2	TRBD1	TRBV6-5	TGTGCCAGCACCAGGGGGGGAGGCTACACCTTC	CASTRGGGYTF
NA	TRBJ1-2	NA	TRBV28	TGTGCCAGCAGTTTATCGGGCAGGGTGAACTATGGCTACACCTTC	CASSLSGRVNYGYTF
NA	TRBJ1-5	TRBD1	TRBV6-1	TGTGCCAGCAGTGAAGGTCTTGGCAGGGGGCAAAATCAGCCCCAGCATTTT	CASSEGLGRGQNQPQHF
NA	TRBJ2-1	NA	TRBV2	TGTGCCAGCAGTGAGGGGGGTGAGCAGTTCTTC	CASSEGGEQFF
NA	TRBJ2-3	TRBD2	TRBV28	TGTGCCAGCAGTTTTGGGCTAGCGGGTGGAGATACGCAGTATTTT	CASSFGLAGGDTQYF
NA	TRBJ2-5	TRBD2	TRBV5-1	TGCGCCAGCAGCGGGGAGGGTCGCCAAGAGACCCAGTACTTC	CASSGEGRQETQYF
NA	TRBJ2-5	TRBD2	TRBV5-6	TGTGCCAGCAGCTCACTACGGGAGGGCCTGGAGAGGGTGACCCAGTACTTC	CASSSLREGLERVTQYF
once	TRBJ2-7	NA	TRBV6-5	TGTGCCAGCAGCCGGGGTGGAATGGGCCCCTACGAGCAGTACTTC	CASSRGGMGPYEQYF
NA	TRBJ2-7	NA	TRBV11-2	TGTGCCAGCAGCGTCACAGGGACCGAGCAGTACTTC	CASSVTGTEQYF
NA	TRBJ2-1	NA	TRBV6-9	TGTGCCAGCGGGCGTCGGGCGGGACCGTACAATGAGCAGTTCTTC	CASGRRAGPYNEQFF
NA	TRBJ1-3	NA	TRBV7-3	TGTGCCAGCAGCCTCATCGGAGGAAACACCATATATTTT	CASSLIGGNTIYF
NA	TRBJ2-7	NA	TRBV28	TGTGCCAGCGATTCCTATCGCCAAAACTACGAGCAGTACTTC	CASDSYRQNYEQYF
NA	TRBJ1-2	TRBD1	TRBV28	TGTGCCAGCAGTGGACAGGGTTCGGGCTATGGCTACACCTTC	CASSGQGSGYGYTF
NA	TRBJ1-1	NA	TRBV29-1	TGCAGCGTCGAGGGGGTGAACACTGAAGCTTTCTTT	CSVEGVNTEAFF
NA	TRBJ2-1	NA	TRBV7-2	TGTGCCAGCAGCCAATATTTCCCTAATGGGGGCAATGAGCAGTTCTTC	CASSQYFPNGGNEQFF
NA	TRBJ2-7	NA	TRBV7-2	TGTGCCAGCAGCGTTACAGGATCCTACGAGCAGTACTTC	CASSVTGSYEQYF
NA	TRBJ1-2	NA	TRBV15	TGTGCCACCAGCAGAGACAGCTATGGCTACACCTTC	CATSRDSYGYTF